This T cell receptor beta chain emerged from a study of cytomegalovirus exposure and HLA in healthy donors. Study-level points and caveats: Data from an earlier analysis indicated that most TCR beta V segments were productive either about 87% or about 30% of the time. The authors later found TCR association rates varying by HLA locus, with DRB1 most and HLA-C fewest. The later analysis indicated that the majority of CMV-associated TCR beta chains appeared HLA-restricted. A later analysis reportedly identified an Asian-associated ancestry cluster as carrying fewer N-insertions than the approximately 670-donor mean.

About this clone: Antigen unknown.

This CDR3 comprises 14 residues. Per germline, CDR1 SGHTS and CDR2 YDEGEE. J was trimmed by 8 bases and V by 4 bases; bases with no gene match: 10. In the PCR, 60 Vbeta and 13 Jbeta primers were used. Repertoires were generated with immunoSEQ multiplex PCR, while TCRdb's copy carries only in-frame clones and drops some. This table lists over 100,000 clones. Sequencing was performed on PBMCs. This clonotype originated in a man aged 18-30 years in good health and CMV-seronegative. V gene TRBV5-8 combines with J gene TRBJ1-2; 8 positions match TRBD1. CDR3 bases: TGTGCCAGCAGCATCCCGGACAGGGCCGAAGGCTACACCTTC. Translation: CASSIPDRAEGYTF.